Listed here are 10 T cell receptor beta chains from one sample, sequenced in a study of blood T cell repertoires in COVID-19. Sequencing used immunoSEQ multiplex PCR; TCRdb keeps in-frame clones, though not all of them. Of around 300,000 clones listed, about 89% are singletons. Sequencing used PBMCs or T cells enriched from blood (not recorded which). These receptors came from a woman aged 40 to 49 who had recovered from COVID-19.

The genes are TRBV25-1 and TRBJ2-1; tentative D call: TRBD1 (6 bases). With 5 bases removed from V and 9 bases from J, the gap between germline ends came to 11 bases. The CDR3 consists of 12 residues. Looked up from germline, CDR1 is MGHDK and CDR2 is SYGVNS. CDR3 region: CASSSPGVEQFF. CDR3 nucleotide sequence: TGTGCCAGCAGTTCGCCAGGGGTTGAGCAGTTCTTC.

This chain uses TRBV6-5 with TRBJ2-2, with 7 bases fitting TRBD1. In germline, CDR1 is MNHEY, CDR2 SVGAGI. With V trimmed by 6 bases and J by 2 bases, 6 bases remained unmatched. CDR3 length equals 15 residues. CDR3 amino acids: CASRPGQLNTGELFF. In DNA, the CDR3 is TGTGCCAGCAGGCCGGGACAGCTCAACACCGGGGAGCTGTTTTTT.

Regarding this clone: Other DNA variants within this sample encode the same CDR3. The chain uses TRBV3-1 (or the pseudogene TRBV3-2) and TRBJ1-2; D is perhaps TRBD1 (5 bases). V lost 3 bases to trimming and J lost 8 bases, with 13 bases between them. CDR1 LGHDT and CDR2 YNNKEL come from the germline V gene (reference sequence). This CDR3 has 13 residues. The CDR3 DNA is TGTGCCAGCAGCCAGTCGCAGGGAGGGGGCTACACCTTC. Residues: CASSQSQGGGYTF.

The V call is TRBV5-1, the J call TRBJ1-6, with 7 bases fitting TRBD1. J gave up 7 bases and V 4 bases, and 5 bases lay outside the gene matches. The length of the CDR3 is 14 residues. The germline gives CDR1 SGHRS, CDR2 YFSETQ. CDR3 nucleotides: TGCGCCAGCAGCGGGGGGACAGCCAATTCACCCCTCCACTTT. It encodes CASSGGTANSPLHF.

This clone appeared once. This chain uses TRBV4-3 with TRBJ2-7; 11 bases are a match to TRBD2. This CDR3 has 15 amino acids. Germline values: CDR1 LGHNA, CDR2 YSLEER. The V gene end was trimmed by 1 base and the J gene end by 1 base; junction bases not matched to a gene: 0. Here the CDR3 reads CASSQGLAGSYEQYF. In DNA, the CDR3 is TGCGCCAGCAGCCAAGGACTAGCGGGATCCTACGAGCAGTACTTC.

The chain combines TRBV5-1 with TRBJ2-7, with 7 bases aligning to TRBD1. The germline V gene has CDR1 SGHRS and CDR2 YFSETQ. The length of the CDR3 is 14 residues. V shed 4 bases, J shed 6 bases, and the junction held 10 bases outside the gene matches. CDR3 region: CASSLRTGQGEQYF. The CDR3 DNA reads TGCGCCAGCAGCCTCAGGACAGGCCAAGGCGAGCAGTACTTC. Variable domain in full (rest from reference TRBV5-1 and TRBJ2-7): KAGVTQTPRYLIKTRGQQVTLSCSPISGHRSVSWYQQTPGQGLQFLFEYFSETQRNKGNFPGRFSGRQFSNSRSEMNVSTLELGDSALYLCASSLRTGQGEQYFGPGTRLTVT.

The CDR3 sequence is CASSPFGTYEQYF. The DNA for the CDR3 is TGTGCCAGCTCACCGTTCGGTACCTACGAGCAGTACTTC. V and J are TRBV18 and TRBJ2-7; no clear D. The CDR3 is 13 amino acids. Per the germline V gene, CDR1 is KGHSH and CDR2 is LQKENI. V lost 3 bases, J lost 2 bases, and 8 bases lay in between. The variable domain in full, with the rest retrieved from reference TRBV18 and TRBJ2-7, is NAGVMQNPRHLVRRRGQEARLRCSPMKGHSHVYWYRQLPEEGLKFMVYLQKENIIDESGMPKERFSAEFPKEGPSILRIQQVVRGDSAAYFCASSPFGTYEQYFGPGTRLTVT.

This chain uses TRBV16 with TRBJ2-3, with unresolved D. Trimming removed 4 bases at V and 2 bases at J, with 7 bases between. The V gene's germline CDR1 is KGHSY and CDR2 FQNENV. This CDR3 contains 13 residues. In nucleotides, the CDR3 is TGTGCCAGCAGCCCTACGTACACAGATACGCAGTATTTT. Protein: CASSPTYTDTQYF.

This chain uses TRBV5-1 with TRBJ2-5; D might be TRBD2 (5 bases). This CDR3 has 14 amino acids. The germline V gene has CDR1 SGHRS and CDR2 YFSETQ. V lost 0 bases and J lost 5, with 11 bases in between. For the CDR3, the DNA is TGCGCCAGCAGCTTGGGTAGCGAGGCGGAGACCCAGTACTTC. Translating it yields CASSLGSEAETQYF.

This sequence joins TRBV2 and TRBJ1-4, with D tentatively TRBD1 (6 bases). CDR1 and CDR2 (germline): SNHLY, FYNNEI. The V and J ends lost 7 bases and 7 bases respectively, with 13 bases between them. The CDR3 is 13 amino acids. As DNA, the CDR3 is TGTGCCAGCAACCAGGGGCCCCTTGAAAAACTGTTTTTT. This codes for CASNQGPLEKLFF.